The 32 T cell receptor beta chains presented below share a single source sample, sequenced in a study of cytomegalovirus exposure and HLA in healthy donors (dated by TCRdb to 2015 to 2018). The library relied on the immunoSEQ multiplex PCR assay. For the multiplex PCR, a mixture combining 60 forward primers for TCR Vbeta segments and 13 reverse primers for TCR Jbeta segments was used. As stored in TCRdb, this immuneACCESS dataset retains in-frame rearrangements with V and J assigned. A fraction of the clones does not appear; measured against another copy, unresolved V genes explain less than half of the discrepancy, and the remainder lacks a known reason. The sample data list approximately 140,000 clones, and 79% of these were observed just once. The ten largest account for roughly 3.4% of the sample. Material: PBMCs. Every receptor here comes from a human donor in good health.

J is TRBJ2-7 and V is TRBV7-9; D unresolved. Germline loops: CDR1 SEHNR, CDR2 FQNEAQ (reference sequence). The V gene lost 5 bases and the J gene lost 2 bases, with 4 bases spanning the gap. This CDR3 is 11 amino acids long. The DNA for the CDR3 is TGTGCCAGCAGCCAGGCCTACGAGCAGTACTTC. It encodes CASSQAYEQYF.

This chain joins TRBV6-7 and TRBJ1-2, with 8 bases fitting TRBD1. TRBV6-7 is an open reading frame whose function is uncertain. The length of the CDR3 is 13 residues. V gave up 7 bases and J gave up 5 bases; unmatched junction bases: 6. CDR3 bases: TGTGCCAGCATCGGACAGGGACCTTATGGCTACACCTTC. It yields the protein CASIGQGPYGYTF.

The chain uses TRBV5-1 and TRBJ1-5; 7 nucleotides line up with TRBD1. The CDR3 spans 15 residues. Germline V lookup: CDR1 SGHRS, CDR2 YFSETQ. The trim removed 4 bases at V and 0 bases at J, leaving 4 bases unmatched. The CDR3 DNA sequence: TGCGCCAGCAGCGTGCAGGGGGATAGCAATCAGCCCCAGCATTTT. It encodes CASSVQGDSNQPQHF.

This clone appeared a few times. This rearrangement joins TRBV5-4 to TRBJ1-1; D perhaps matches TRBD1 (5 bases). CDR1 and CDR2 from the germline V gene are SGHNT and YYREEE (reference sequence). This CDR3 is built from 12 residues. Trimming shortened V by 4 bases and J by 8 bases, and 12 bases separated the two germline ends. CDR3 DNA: TGTGCCAGCAGCCCAGACAGTAGGGAAGCTTTCTTT. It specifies CASSPDSREAFF. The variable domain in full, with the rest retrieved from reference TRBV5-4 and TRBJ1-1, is ETGVTQSPTHLIKTRGQQVTLRCSSQSGHNTVSWYQQALGQGPQFIFQYYREEENGRGNFPPRFSGLQFPNYSSELNVNALELDDSALYLCASSPDSREAFFGQGTRLTVV.

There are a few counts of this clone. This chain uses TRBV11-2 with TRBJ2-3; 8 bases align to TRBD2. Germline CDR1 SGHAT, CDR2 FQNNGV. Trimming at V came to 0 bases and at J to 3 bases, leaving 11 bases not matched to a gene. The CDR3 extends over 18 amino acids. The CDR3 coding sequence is TGTGCCAGCAGCTTAGACTTGGGACTAGTAAGGGGGACAGATACGCAGTATTTT. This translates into CASSLDLGLVRGTDTQYF.

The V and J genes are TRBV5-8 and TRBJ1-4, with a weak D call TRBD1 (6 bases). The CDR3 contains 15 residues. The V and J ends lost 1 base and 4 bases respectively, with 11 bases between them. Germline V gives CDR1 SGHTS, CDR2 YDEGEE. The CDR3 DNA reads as TGTGCCAGCAGCTTGAACGGACAGAGTAATGAAAAACTGTTTTTT. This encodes CASSLNGQSNEKLFF.

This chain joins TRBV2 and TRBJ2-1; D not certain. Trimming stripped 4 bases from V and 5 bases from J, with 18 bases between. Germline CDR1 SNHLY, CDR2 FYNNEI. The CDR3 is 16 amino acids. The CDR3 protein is CASSVEDMMFHNEQFF. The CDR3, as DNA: TGTGCCAGCAGTGTAGAAGACATGATGTTTCACAATGAGCAGTTCTTC.

The CDR3 protein is CASSFFEGLAGGFRNEQYF. CDR3 nucleotides: TGTGCCAGCAGCTTTTTCGAGGGACTAGCGGGAGGTTTTCGGAACGAGCAGTACTTC. The V gene is TRBV7-9, the J gene TRBJ2-7, with 15 bases that match TRBD2. This CDR3 is built from 19 residues. Trimming took 3 bases from V and 5 from J; bases not matched to a gene: 14. Germline V lookup: CDR1 SEHNR, CDR2 FQNEAQ (reference sequence).

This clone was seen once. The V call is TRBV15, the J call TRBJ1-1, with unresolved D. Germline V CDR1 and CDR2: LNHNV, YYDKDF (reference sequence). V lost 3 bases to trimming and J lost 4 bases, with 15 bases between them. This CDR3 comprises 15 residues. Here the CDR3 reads CATSSHGSEGTEAFF. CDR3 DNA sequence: TGTGCCACCAGCAGCCACGGGTCTGAGGGCACTGAAGCTTTCTTT. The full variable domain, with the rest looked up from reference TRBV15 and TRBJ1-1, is DAMVIQNPRYQVTQFGKPVTLSCSQTLNHNVMYWYQQKSSQAPKLLFHYYDKDFNNEADTPDNFQSRRPNTSFCFLDIRSPGLGDTAMYLCATSSHGSEGTEAFFGQGTRLTVV.

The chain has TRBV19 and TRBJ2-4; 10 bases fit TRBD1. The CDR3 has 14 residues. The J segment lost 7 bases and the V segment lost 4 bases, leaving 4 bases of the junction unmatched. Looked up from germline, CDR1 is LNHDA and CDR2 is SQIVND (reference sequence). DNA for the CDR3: TGTGCCAGTAGTACCCAGGGACAGGGGAACATTCAGTACTTC. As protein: CASSTQGQGNIQYF.

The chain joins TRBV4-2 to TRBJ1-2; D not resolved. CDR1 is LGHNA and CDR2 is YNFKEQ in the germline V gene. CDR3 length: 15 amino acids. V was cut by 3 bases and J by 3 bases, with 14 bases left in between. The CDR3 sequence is CASSHPLGRDYGYTF. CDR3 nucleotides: TGTGCCAGCAGCCATCCCCTGGGGAGGGACTATGGCTACACCTTC.

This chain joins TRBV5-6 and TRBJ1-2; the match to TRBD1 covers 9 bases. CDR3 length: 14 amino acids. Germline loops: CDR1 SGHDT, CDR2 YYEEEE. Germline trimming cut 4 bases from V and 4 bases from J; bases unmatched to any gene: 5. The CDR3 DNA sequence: TGTGCCAGCAGCGAACCGGGACAGGGCTATGGCTACACCTTC. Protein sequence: CASSEPGQGYGYTF.

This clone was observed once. This chain's CDR3 is CASSYLNQPQHF. In nucleotides, the CDR3 is TGTGCCAGCAGCTACCTCAATCAGCCCCAGCATTTT. The chain employs TRBV28 and TRBJ1-5, with D hard to call. Germline V gene sequence: CDR1 MDHEN, CDR2 SYDVKM. CDR3 size: 12 residues. The V and J ends lost 6 bases and 3 bases respectively, with 6 bases between them.

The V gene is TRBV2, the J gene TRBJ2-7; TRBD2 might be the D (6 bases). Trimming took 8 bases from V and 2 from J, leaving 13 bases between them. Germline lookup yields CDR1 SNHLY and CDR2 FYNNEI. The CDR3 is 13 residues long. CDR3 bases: TGTGCCAGCGGGGGGACTGCAACCTACGAGCAGTACTTC. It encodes CASGGTATYEQYF.

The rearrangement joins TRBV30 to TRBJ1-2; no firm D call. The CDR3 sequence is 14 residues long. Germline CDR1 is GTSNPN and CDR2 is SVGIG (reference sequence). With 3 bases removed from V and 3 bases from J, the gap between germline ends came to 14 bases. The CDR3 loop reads CAWSVYPSYYGYTF. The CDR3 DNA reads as TGTGCCTGGAGCGTCTACCCTAGCTACTATGGCTACACCTTC.

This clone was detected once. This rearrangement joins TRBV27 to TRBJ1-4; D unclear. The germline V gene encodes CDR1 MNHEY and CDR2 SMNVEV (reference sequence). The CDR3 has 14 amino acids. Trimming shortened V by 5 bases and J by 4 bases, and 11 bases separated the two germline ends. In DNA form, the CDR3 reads TGTGCCAGCAGTCCCCAACCGGGTAATGAAAAACTGTTTTTT. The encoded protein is CASSPQPGNEKLFF.

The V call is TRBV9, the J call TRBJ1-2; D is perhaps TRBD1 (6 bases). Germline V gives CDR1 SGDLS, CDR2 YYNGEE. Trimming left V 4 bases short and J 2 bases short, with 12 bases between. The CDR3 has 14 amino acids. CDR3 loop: CASSLGGLNYGYTF. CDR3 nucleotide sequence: TGTGCCAGCAGCCTCGGGGGGCTGAACTATGGCTACACCTTC.

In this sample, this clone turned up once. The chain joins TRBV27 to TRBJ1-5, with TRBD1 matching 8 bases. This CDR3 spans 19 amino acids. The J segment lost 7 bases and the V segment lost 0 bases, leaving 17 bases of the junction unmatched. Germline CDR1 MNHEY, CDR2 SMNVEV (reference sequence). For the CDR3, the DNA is TGTGCCAGCAGTTTATCAGCCGGGGGCAGGGGGCGATCGGGACAGCCCCAGCATTTT. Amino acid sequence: CASSLSAGGRGRSGQPQHF.

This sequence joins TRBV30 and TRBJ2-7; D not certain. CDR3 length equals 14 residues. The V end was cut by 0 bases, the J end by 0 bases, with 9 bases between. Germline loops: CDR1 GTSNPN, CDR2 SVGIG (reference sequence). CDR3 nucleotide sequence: TGTGCCTGGAGTGTGAACCGGTCCTCCTACGAGCAGTACTTC. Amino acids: CAWSVNRSSYEQYF.

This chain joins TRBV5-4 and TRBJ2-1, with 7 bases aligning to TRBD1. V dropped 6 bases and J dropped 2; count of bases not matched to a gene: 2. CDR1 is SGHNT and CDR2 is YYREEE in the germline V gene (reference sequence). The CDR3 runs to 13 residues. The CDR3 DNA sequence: TGTGCCAGCACGACAGGGACCTACAATGAGCAGTTCTTC. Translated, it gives CASTTGTYNEQFF.

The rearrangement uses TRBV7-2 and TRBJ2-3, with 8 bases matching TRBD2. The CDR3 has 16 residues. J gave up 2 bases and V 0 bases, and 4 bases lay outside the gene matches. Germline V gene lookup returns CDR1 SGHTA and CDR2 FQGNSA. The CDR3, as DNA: TGTGCCAGCAGCTTAGCGCCAGCGGGAGTCACAGATACGCAGTATTTT. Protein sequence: CASSLAPAGVTDTQYF. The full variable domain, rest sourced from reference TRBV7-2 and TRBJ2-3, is GAGVSQSPSNKVTEKGKDVELRCDPISGHTALYWYRQSLGQGLEFLIYFQGNSAPDKSGLPSDRFSAERTGGSVSTLTIQRTQQEDSAVYLCASSLAPAGVTDTQYFGPGTRLTVL.

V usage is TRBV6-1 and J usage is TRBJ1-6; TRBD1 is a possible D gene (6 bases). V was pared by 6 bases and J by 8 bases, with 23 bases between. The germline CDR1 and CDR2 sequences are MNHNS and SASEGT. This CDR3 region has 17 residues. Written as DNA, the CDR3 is TGTGCCAGCAGGGAATTAACAGGGACGGGGGGATATTCACCCCTCCACTTT. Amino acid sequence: CASRELTGTGGYSPLHF.

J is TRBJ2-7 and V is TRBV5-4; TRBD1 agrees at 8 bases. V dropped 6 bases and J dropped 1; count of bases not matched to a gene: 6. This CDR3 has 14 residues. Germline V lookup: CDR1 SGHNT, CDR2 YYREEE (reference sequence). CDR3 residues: CASIPGQGSYEQYF. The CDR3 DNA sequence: TGTGCCAGCATCCCCGGACAGGGTTCCTACGAGCAGTACTTC.

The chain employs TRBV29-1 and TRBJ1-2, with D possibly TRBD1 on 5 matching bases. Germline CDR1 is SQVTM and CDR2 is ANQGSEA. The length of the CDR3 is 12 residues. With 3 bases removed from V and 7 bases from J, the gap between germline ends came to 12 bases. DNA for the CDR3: TGCAGCGTTGATGGGGCCCGGGTTGGCTACACCTTC. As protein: CSVDGARVGYTF.

The CDR3 spells CASSEAGLTNIQYF. Here the CDR3 DNA reads TGTGCCAGCAGCGAGGCGGGACTGACGAACATTCAGTACTTC. The V call is TRBV5-6, the J call TRBJ2-4, with D possibly being TRBD2 (6 bases). The CDR3 runs 14 residues. The germline V and J ends were trimmed by 4 bases and 7 bases, with 15 bases remaining between them. Per the germline V gene, CDR1 is SGHDT and CDR2 is YYEEEE.

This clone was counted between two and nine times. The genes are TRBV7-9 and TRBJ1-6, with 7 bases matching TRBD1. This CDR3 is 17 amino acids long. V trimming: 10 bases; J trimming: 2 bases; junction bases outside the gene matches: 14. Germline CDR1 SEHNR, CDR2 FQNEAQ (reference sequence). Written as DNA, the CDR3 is TGTGCCACCGCCGGACAGGCCGAGAGCGCCTATAATTCACCCCTCCACTTT. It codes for CATAGQAESAYNSPLHF.

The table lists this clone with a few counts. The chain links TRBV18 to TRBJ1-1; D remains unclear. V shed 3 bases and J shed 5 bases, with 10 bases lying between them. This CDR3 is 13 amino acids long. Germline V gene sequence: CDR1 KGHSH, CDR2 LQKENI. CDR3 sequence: CASSPDRTTEAFF. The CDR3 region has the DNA TGTGCCAGCTCACCTGATAGAACGACTGAAGCTTTCTTT.

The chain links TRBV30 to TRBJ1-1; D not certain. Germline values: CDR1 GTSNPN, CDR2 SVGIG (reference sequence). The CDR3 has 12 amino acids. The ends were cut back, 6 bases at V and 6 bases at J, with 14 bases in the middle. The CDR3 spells CACLSGRAEAFF. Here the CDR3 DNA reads TGTGCCTGTCTGTCGGGGAGGGCTGAAGCTTTCTTT.

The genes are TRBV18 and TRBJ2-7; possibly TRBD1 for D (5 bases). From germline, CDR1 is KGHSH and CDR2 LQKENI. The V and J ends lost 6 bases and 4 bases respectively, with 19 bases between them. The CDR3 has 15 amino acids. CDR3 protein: CASSKDQDTLYEQYF. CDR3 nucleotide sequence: TGTGCCAGCTCGAAGGACCAGGACACCCTTTACGAGCAGTACTTC.

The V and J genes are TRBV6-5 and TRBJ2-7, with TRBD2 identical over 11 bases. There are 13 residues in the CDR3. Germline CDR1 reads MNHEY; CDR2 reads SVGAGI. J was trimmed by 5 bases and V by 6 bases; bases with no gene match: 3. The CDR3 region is CASRGTSGDEQYF. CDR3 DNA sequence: TGTGCCAGCAGAGGGACTAGCGGAGACGAGCAGTACTTC.

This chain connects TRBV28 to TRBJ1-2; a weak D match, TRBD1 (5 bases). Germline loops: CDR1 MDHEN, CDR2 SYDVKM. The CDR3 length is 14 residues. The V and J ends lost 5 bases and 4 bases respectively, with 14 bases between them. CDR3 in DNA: TGTGCCAGCAGTATAACGAGGGACTTCTATGGCTACACCTTC. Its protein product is CASSITRDFYGYTF.

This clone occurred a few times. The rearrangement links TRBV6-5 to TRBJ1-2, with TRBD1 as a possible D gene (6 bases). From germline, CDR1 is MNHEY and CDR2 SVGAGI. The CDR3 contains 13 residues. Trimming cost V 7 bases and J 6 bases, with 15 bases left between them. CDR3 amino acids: CASKRGQANGYTF. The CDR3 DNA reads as TGTGCCAGCAAGCGGGGGCAGGCGAATGGCTACACCTTC.